This T cell receptor (beta chain) was captured in a study of T-cell memory formation after mild COVID-19. Whole-study findings and limits: The authors left the SARS-CoV-2 specificity of second-wave clones peaking on day 37 unconfirmed.

The CDR3 length is 15 residues. Germline V lookup: CDR1 SGHRS, CDR2 YFSETQ. The ends lost 6 bases at V and 10 bases at J; junction bases unmatched: 16. 5'RACE, which relied on constant-segment primers, yielded TCR alpha and TCR beta cDNA libraries carrying sample barcodes and UMIs. TCRdb ran MiXCR on the 5' RACE reads and lists one entry per CDR3 protein. The sample holds 260,000 or so distinct CDR3 sequences, about a sixth seen once. On this clonotype: Its specificity is unknown.

The chain recombines TRBV5-1 with TRBJ2-1, with 7 bases matching TRBD2. The clonotype was recovered from a man younger than 35 who had mild COVID-19 (a few samples of this study predate the infection). Cell type and time point are not known. Sequenced sample: PBMCs or a T cell subset sorted from them (not recorded which). The CDR3 region has the DNA TGCGCCAGCAACCCTGGGGCTAGCGGACTCGTGGAGCAGTTCTTC. This sequence encodes CASNPGASGLVEQFF.